The count of the clone carrying this T cell receptor beta chain is one. A constant-region primer primed TCR beta cDNA synthesis from around 500 ng of total RNA. Construction of TCR beta libraries relied on three successive nested multiplex PCR rounds employing slightly modified ARM-PCR. Primers for the first two PCR rounds were TRBV1-TRBV30 forward primers and a C-beta reverse primer (approximately 10 cycles per round). TCRdb re-called the multiplex PCR reads through MiXCR, storing one row per CDR3 protein. This sample has approximately 45,000 distinct CDR3 sequences, with around 72% found just once. These data are taken from a study of tumor-infiltrating lymphocytes in primary liver carcinoma. Both RNA and DNA were isolated together from about 21-30 mg of bulk tissue that had not been sorted. Trimming shortened V by 4 bases and J by 13 bases, and 28 bases separated the two germline ends. This CDR3 spans 15 amino acids. Germline lookup yields CDR1 SQVTM and CDR2 ANQGSEA.

V is TRBV29-1 and J is TRBJ1-2; weak D call: TRBD1 (5 bases). The clonotype originates from a middle-aged man with primary liver carcinoma and hepatitis B virus infection. Input material: liver tumor tissue from sampling region 2. The subset denotes: tumor region T2, inferior pole. Here the CDR3 reads CSVGQGWGVGYGCTF. DNA for the CDR3: TGCAGCGTTGGGCAGGGCTGGGGCGTGGGCTATGGTTGCACCTTC.